The clone carrying this T cell receptor beta chain was found many times. Its antigen is unidentified. The source of the sample is a study of CD8 T cells in ankylosing spondylitis. Study outcomes and limitations: What appeared characteristic of ankylosing spondylitis blood was a TCR beta motif of several highly homologous variants. Disease-linked clones, CD8+, were relatively rare in peripheral blood. Earlier authors reported some of these motif variants in reactive arthritis synovial fluid and blood. Within matched ankylosing spondylitis synovial fluid, disease-linked clones were reportedly significantly enriched.

The CDR3 runs 13 residues. V was shortened by 2 bases and J by 8 bases, with 11 bases between the two germline ends. Germline V gene lookup returns CDR1 MGHRA and CDR2 YSYEKL. Using its own MiXCR run on the 5' RACE reads, TCRdb lists one record per CDR3 protein. The sample lists 350,000 or so distinct CDR3 sequences, roughly 11% occurring once. The receptor's source is a female donor with ankylosing spondylitis or in good health (not recorded which). The specimen was blood, either unsorted or a sorted T cell fraction (not recorded which). The chain carries TRBV4-1 and TRBJ2-3, with a possible D match to TRBD2 (5 bases). As DNA, the CDR3 is TGCGCCAGCAGCCAATCTCGGCGGGCTACGCAGTATTTT. Amino acids: CASSQSRRATQYF.